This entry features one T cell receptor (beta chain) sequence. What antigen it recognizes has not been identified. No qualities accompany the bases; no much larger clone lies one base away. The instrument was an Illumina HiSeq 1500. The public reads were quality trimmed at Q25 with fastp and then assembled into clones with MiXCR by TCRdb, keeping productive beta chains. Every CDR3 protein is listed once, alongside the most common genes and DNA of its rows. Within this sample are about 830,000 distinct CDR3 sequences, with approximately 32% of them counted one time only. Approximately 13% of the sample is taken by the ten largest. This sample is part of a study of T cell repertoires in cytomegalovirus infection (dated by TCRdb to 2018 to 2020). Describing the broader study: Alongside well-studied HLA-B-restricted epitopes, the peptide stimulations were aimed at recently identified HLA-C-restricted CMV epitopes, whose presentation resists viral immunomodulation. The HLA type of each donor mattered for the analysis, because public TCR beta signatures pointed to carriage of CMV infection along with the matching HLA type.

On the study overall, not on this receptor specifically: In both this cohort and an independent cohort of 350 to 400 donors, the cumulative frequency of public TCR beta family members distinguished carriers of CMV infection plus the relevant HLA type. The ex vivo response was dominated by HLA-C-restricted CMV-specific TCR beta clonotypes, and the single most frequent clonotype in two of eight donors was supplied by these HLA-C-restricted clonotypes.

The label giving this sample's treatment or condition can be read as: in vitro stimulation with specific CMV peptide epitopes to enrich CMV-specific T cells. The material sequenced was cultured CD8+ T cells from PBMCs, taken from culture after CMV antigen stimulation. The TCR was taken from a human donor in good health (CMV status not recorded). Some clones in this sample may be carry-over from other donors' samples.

The sequenced DNA is TGTGCCAGCAGCCCCCGGAGGGGGGGAGGCAATGAGCAGTTCTTC. This gives the protein CASSPRRGGGNEQFF. Rearrangement joined TRBV4-2 to TRBJ2-1; the D gene is possibly TRBD2, with 7 bases matching. V loses 4 bases of germline sequence and J loses 6 bases, and the interval between the two ends is 16 bases. Per the germline V gene, LGHNA is the CDR1 and YNFKEQ is the CDR2. Inclusive of the bounding cysteine and phenylalanine, the CDR3 is 15 residues long. The only DNA kept is the CDR3, 45 bases in frame from the first base.